A single sample gave rise to the 18 T cell receptor beta chains below, sequenced in a study of identical twins. A single record per CDR3 protein comes from TCRdb applying MiXCR to the 5' RACE reads. The sample carries approximately 1.8 million distinct CDR3 sequences, about 32% recorded once. Input material: cord blood. All receptors come from a newborn girl in good health.

This clonotype was seen repeatedly, ten times or more. This chain uses TRBV28 with TRBJ2-7; TRBD1 agrees at 7 bases. Germline CDR1 and CDR2: MDHEN and SYDVKM. The CDR3 runs to 14 residues. Trimming cost V 6 bases and J 3 bases; bases outside gene matches: 8. CDR3 sequence (DNA): TGTGCCAGCAGGGGGACAGCCCGACTCTACGAGCAGTACTTC. It specifies CASRGTARLYEQYF.

V usage is TRBV12-3 or TRBV12-4 and J usage is TRBJ2-3, with D tentatively TRBD2 (6 bases). The ends were cut back, 7 bases at V and 4 bases at J, with 18 bases in the middle. The CDR3 contains 15 residues. CDR3 DNA sequence: TGTGCCAGCACCTTGGTGGGGGGAGCGGCAGATACGCAGTATTTT. Translated, it gives CASTLVGGAADTQYF.

The chain combines TRBV20-1 with TRBJ2-1, with 13 bases matching TRBD2. The length of the CDR3 is 14 residues. Germline CDR1 DFQATT, CDR2 SNEGSKA (reference sequence). The V and J ends lost 6 bases and 7 bases, in that order; junction bases with no gene match: 6. DNA of the CDR3: TGCAGTGCCCAACTAGCGGGGGGGATGAATGAGCAGTTCTTC. This gives the protein CSAQLAGGMNEQFF.

The V gene is TRBV4-1, the J gene TRBJ1-1; no reliable D call. V dropped 5 bases and J dropped 5 bases, with 15 bases sitting between them. The CDR3 is 14 residues long. Germline V gene sequence: CDR1 MGHRA, CDR2 YSYEKL. The CDR3 sequence: CASSLTRRGTEAFF. DNA of the CDR3: TGCGCCAGCAGCTTGACACGGCGGGGAACTGAAGCTTTCTTT.

This clonotype was counted once. The chain uses TRBV5-1 and TRBJ1-2, with D possibly matching TRBD1 (5 bases). The V and J ends lost 3 bases and 0 bases respectively, with 9 bases between them. Per the germline V gene, CDR1 is SGHRS and CDR2 is YFSETQ. CDR3 length equals 14 residues. This CDR3 reads CASSSTTANYGYTF. Here the CDR3 DNA reads TGCGCCAGCAGCTCGACGACAGCTAACTATGGCTACACCTTC.

This clonotype showed up just a few times. This chain connects TRBV10-3 to TRBJ2-1, with TRBD2 matching 9 bases. Germline V CDR1 and CDR2: ENHRY, SYGVKD. The CDR3 sequence is 12 residues long. V dropped 10 bases and J dropped 8; count of bases not matched to a gene: 6. The chain's CDR3 is CATEAGGDEQFF. Here the CDR3 DNA reads TGTGCCACCGAAGCGGGAGGCGATGAGCAGTTCTTC.

This clonotype was seen only once. V usage is TRBV4-1 and J usage is TRBJ1-1, with D maybe TRBD1 (6 bases). V gave up 0 bases and J gave up 9 bases, with 17 bases separating them. The germline CDR1 and CDR2 sequences are MGHRA and YSYEKL. The CDR3 has 15 residues. DNA for the CDR3: TGCGCCAGCAGCCAAGATTCAAAACAGGGTACTAAAGCTTTCTTT. Its translation: CASSQDSKQGTKAFF.

V is TRBV4-1 and J is TRBJ1-1; D perhaps matches TRBD1 (5 bases). Looked up from germline, CDR1 is MGHRA and CDR2 is YSYEKL. The CDR3 totals 16 residues. V was pared by 1 base and J by 1 base, with 13 bases between. The CDR3 DNA follows: TGCGCCAGCAGCCAAGGCCCCGTGGGGGAGAACACTGAAGCTTTCTTT. Translating it yields CASSQGPVGENTEAFF.

The chain couples TRBV5-1 to TRBJ2-7; 9 bases agree with TRBD1. CDR1 is SGHRS and CDR2 is YFSETQ in the germline V gene. The CDR3 totals 15 residues. J was trimmed by 3 bases and V by 4 bases; bases with no gene match: 8. The DNA for the CDR3 is TGCGCCAGCAGCCCGTCGGGGACAGGGTTCTACGAGCAGTACTTC. Its protein product is CASSPSGTGFYEQYF.

This clonotype was seen only a few times. This rearrangement joins TRBV7-9 to TRBJ1-2; a possible D gene is TRBD1 (6 bases). The CDR3 covers 11 residues. Germline lookup yields CDR1 SEHNR and CDR2 FQNEAQ (reference sequence). The V and J ends lost 10 bases and 8 bases respectively, with 14 bases between them. The CDR3 bases are TGTGCCACCCAGGAGGGGGAAGGCTACACCTTC. This sequence encodes CATQEGEGYTF.

The chain couples TRBV20-1 to TRBJ2-5; 9 bases line up with TRBD1. CDR3 length equals 15 residues. CDR1 is DFQATT, CDR2 SNEGSKA, per germline (reference sequence). The V gene end was trimmed by 1 base and the J gene end by 11 bases; junction bases not matched to a gene: 14. The CDR3 DNA reads TGCAGTGCTAGAGGTCACAGGGGGCGGGACAATGAGCAGTACTTC. Encoded protein: CSARGHRGRDNEQYF.

As concerns this clonotype: This sequence may be a read error, since a much larger clone differs from it by one base. Here the CDR3 reads CASRSSGGTNEQYF. The CDR3 nucleotides read TGTGCCAGCCGTTCTAGCGGCGGTACCAATGAGCAGTACTTC. The chain links TRBV3-1 to TRBJ2-7; 7 bases align to TRBD2. This CDR3 comprises 14 residues. V shed 8 bases, J shed 7 bases, and the junction held 14 bases outside the gene matches. Germline V CDR1 and CDR2: LGHDT, YNNKEL (reference sequence).

This clonotype occurred many times. The chain employs TRBV12-3 or TRBV12-4 and TRBJ1-5; tentatively, D is TRBD1 (5 bases). The V gene lost 4 bases and the J gene lost 4 bases, with 11 bases spanning the gap. The length of the CDR3 is 14 residues. CDR3 bases: TGTGCCAGCAGTTCCCGATACAGGAATCAGCCCCAGCATTTT. It yields the protein CASSSRYRNQPQHF.

This clonotype was counted only a few times. The V and J genes are TRBV5-5 and TRBJ2-2; D uncertain. The CDR3 runs 16 residues. Trimming left V 1 base short and J 0 bases short, with 10 bases between. The germline V gene encodes CDR1 SGHKS and CDR2 YYEKEE (reference sequence). For the CDR3, the DNA is TGTGCCAGCAGCTTGTTTGCAGGAGCGAACACCGGGGAGCTGTTTTTT. This gives the protein CASSLFAGANTGELFF.

This chain connects TRBV12-5 to TRBJ2-3, with D perhaps TRBD2 (5 bases). The CDR3 loop spans 14 amino acids. CDR1 and CDR2 (germline): LGHNT, FRNRAP. The V gene lost 11 bases and the J gene lost 2 bases, with 17 bases spanning the gap. The CDR3: CASASGLFTDTQYF. The CDR3 bases are TGTGCTTCAGCCTCCGGACTTTTCACAGATACGCAGTATTTT.

The chain uses TRBV2 and TRBJ1-6; a possible D gene is TRBD1 (5 bases). The germline V and J ends were trimmed by 7 bases and 0 bases, with 10 bases remaining between them. CDR1 and CDR2 from the germline V gene are SNHLY and FYNNEI. The length of the CDR3 is 15 residues. The CDR3: CASKGPSSYNSPLHF. The CDR3 coding sequence is TGTGCCAGCAAGGGGCCGAGCTCCTATAATTCACCCCTCCACTTT.

This clonotype was observed a few times. This rearrangement joins TRBV16 to TRBJ2-4; TRBD1 might be the D (5 bases). Germline CDR1 and CDR2: KGHSY and FQNENV. The length of the CDR3 is 14 residues. Deletions cut 7 bases from V and 1 base from J, with 11 bases between. This CDR3 is CASNHGAAKNIQYF. The CDR3 nucleotides read TGTGCCAGCAACCATGGGGCGGCCAAAAACATTCAGTACTTC. Complete variable domain (other parts from reference TRBV16 and TRBJ2-4): GEEVAQTPKHLVRGEGQKAKLYCAPIKGHSYVFWYQQVLKNEFKFLISFQNENVFDETGMPKERFSAKCLPNSPCSLEIQATKLEDSAVYFCASNHGAAKNIQYFGAGTRLSVL.

The chain combines TRBV20-1 with TRBJ1-2; maybe TRBD1 (5 bases). The CDR3 covers 14 residues. CDR1 and CDR2 from the germline V gene are DFQATT and SNEGSKA (reference sequence). V was trimmed by 5 bases and J by 5 bases, leaving 18 bases between them. The CDR3: CSAGDSSPKYGYTF. In DNA, the CDR3 is TGCAGTGCTGGGGACTCATCACCAAAATATGGCTACACCTTC.